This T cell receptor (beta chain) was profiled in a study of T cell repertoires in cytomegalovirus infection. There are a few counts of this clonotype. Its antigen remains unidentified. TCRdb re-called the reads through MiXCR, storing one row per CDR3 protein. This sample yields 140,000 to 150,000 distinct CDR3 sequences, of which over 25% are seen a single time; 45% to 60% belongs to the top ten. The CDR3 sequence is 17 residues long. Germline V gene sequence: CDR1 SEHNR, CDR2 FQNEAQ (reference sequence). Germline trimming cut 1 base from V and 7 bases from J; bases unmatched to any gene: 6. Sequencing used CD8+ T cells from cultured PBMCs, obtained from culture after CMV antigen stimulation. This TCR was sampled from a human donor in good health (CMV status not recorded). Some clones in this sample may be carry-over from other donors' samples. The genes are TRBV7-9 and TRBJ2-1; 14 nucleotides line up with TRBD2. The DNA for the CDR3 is TGTGCCAGCAGCTTAGTCGGCCGGACTAGCGGGGGGAATGAGCAGTTCTTC. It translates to CASSLVGRTSGGNEQFF.